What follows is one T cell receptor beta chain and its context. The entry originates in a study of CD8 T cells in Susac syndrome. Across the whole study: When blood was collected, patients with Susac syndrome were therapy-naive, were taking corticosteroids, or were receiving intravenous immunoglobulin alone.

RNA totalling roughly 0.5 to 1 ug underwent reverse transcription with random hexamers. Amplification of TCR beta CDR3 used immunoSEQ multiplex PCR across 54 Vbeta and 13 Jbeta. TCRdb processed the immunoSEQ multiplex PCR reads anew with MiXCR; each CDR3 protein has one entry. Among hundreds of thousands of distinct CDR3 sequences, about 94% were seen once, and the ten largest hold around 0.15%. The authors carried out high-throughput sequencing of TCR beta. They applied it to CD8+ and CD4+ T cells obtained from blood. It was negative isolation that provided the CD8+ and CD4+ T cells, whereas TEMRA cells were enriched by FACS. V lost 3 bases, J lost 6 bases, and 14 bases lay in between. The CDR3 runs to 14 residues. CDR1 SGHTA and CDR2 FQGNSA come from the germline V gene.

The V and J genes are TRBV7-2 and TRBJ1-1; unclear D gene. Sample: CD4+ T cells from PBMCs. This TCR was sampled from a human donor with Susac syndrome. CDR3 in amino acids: CASSFGPHAPEAFF. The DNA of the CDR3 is TGTGCCAGCAGCTTCGGCCCCCATGCGCCTGAAGCTTTCTTT.